This TCR beta chain was sequenced in a study of T cells in localized non-small cell lung cancer. Whole-study results and caveats: The study found T cell clonality highest in uninvolved adjacent lung, above tumor. Sequencing, confined to only one tumor region, leaves heterogeneity possible. Longer overall survival was linked to higher blood T cell density. A median of 57 clones ranked among the top 100 in tumor appeared in adjacent lung.

The method was immunoSEQ multiplex PCR; TCRdb's version includes in-frame clones alone and lacks a portion of them. The sample consists of 30,000 to 45,000 clones, around 81% of them appearing once. The ends were cut back, 6 bases at V and 7 bases at J, with 13 bases in the middle. The CDR3 is 12 residues long. Germline assignment: CDR1 MNHNY and CDR2 SVGAGI (reference sequence). Regarding this clone: Its antigen is as yet unknown.

The specimen comprised peripheral blood mononuclear cells, sampled before any cancer treatment. This receptor was obtained from a male donor at least 60 years old with stage II lung adenocarcinoma. The chain links TRBV6-6 to TRBJ2-7; no clear D gene. The CDR3, as DNA: TGTGCCAGCAGCTCAATTGATCGGGAGCAGTACTTC. Its translation is CASSSIDREQYF.